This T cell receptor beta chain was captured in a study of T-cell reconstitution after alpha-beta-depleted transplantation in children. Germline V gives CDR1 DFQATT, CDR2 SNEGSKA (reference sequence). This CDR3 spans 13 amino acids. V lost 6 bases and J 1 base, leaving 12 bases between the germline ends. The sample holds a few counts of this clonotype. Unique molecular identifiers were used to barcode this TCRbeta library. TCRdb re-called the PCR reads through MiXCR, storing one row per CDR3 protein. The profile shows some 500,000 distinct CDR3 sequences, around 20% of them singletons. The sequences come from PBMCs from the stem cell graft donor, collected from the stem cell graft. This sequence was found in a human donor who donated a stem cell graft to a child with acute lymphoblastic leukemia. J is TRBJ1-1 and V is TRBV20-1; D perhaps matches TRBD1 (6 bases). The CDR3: CSAWGGQNTEAFF. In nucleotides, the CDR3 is TGCAGTGCCTGGGGGGGACAGAACACTGAAGCTTTCTTT.